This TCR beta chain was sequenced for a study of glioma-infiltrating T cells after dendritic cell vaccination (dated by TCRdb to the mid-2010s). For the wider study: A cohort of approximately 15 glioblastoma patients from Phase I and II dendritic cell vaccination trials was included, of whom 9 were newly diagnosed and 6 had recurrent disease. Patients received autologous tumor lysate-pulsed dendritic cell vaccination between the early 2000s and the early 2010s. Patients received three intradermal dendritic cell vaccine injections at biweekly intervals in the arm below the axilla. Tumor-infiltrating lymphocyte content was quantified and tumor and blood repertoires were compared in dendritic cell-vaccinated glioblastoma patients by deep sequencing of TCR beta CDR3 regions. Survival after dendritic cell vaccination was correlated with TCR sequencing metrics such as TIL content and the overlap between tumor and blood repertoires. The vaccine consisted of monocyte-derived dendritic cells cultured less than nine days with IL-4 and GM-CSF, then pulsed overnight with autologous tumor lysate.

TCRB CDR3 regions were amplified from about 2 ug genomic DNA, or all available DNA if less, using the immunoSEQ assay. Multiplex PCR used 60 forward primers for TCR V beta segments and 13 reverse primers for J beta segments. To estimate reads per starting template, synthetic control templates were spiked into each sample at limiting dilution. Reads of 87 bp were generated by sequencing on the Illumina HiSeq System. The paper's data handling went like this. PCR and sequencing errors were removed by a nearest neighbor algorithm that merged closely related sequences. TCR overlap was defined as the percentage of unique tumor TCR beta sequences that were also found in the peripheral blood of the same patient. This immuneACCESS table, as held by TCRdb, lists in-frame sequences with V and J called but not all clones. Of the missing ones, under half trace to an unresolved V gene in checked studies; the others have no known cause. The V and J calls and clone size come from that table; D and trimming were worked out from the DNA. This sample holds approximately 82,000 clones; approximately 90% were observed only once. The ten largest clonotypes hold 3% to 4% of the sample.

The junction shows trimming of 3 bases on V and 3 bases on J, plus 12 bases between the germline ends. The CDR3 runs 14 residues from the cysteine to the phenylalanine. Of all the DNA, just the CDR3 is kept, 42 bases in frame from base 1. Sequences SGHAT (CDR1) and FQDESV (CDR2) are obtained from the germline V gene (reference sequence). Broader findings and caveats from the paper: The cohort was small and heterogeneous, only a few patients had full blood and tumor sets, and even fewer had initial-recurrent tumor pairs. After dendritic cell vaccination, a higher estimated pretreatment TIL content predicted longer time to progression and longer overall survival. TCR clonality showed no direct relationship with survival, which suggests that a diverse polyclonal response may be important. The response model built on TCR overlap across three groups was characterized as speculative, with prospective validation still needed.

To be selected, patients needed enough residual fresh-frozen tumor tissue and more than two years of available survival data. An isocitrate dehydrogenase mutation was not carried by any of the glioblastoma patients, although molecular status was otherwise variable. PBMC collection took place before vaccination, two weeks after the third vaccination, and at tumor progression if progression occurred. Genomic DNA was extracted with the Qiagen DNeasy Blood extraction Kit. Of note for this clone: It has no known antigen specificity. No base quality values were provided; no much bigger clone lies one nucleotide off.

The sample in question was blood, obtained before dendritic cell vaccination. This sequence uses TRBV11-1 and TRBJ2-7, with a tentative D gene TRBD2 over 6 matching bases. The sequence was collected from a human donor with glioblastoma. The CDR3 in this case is CASSLAGLNYEQYF. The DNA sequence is TGTGCCAGCAGCTTGGCGGGGCTTAACTACGAGCAGTACTTC.